This is a list of T cell receptor beta chains from one sample in a study of T cells in Graves' hyperthyroidism and ophthalmopathy. TCRdb independently ran MiXCR on the multiplex PCR reads; one entry per CDR3 protein. Among roughly 400,000 distinct CDR3 sequences listed, about 14% were seen once. The sample comprised blood. The source is a man aged 45-60 years with Graves' ophthalmopathy. CDR3s leave out the opening cysteine and the closing phenylalanine or tryptophan. Fields, in order: J gene, V gene, clone size, CDR3 protein. Clone size, where shown, is once, few, many, or a class for clones that have expanded.

TRBJ2-1 TRBV4-2 few ASSQASGANSYNEQF
TRBJ2-5 TRBV10-3 many AISRDRGPETQY
TRBJ1-5 TRBV7-2 many ASSFGGDIRNQPQH
TRBJ1-2 TRBV19 - ASTRPGFIYGYT
TRBJ2-3 TRBV20-1 many SASPGTSTDTQY
TRBJ1-2 TRBV30 many AWNTPGWNYGYT
TRBJ2-1 TRBV20-1 many SADSGSSSVDEQF
TRBJ2-5 TRBV3-1 few ASRLDTRGETQY
TRBJ2-1 TRBV5-8 many ASSPAGASGWSYNEQF
TRBJ2-7 TRBV2 many ASRSGRGGEQY
TRBJ1-5 TRBV10-3 few AIGSDYSNQPQH
TRBJ2-1 TRBV2 many ASSEVGLGGNEQF
TRBJ2-3 TRBV29-1 - SVYSTDTQY
TRBJ2-7 TRBV5-1 - ASSLWGGQMYEQY
TRBJ2-2 TRBV5-5 - ASNPEGLTGELF
TRBJ2-7 TRBV10-3 - AIGERFGGITTYEQY
TRBJ1-1 TRBV19 few ASKTGNTEAF
TRBJ2-7 TRBV2 many ASSRDRGSGRTDEQY
TRBJ2-7 TRBV20-1 - SPLRGGGVYEQY
TRBJ2-7 TRBV13 many ASSLEAGAGEQY
TRBJ2-7 TRBV5-1 many ASSTGTGAGYEQY
TRBJ2-1 TRBV28 many ASSLYGSQGAFNEQF
TRBJ2-5 TRBV3-1 many ASSRAERTQY
TRBJ2-1 TRBV11-2 many ASSLVGLVYNEQF
TRBJ1-2 TRBV7-2 many ASSTTATYGYT
TRBJ1-6 TRBV2 - ATSREGLPLH
TRBJ2-7 TRBV20-1 few STSVAYEQY
TRBJ2-4 TRBV25-1 few ASSLGPGFGVDIQY
TRBJ2-7 TRBV7-9 many ASSPLNEQY
TRBJ1-2 TRBV27 few ASSPHGGAGGYT
TRBJ1-1 TRBV6-1 many ATVRTGATEAF
TRBJ1-1 TRBV29-1 many SVEGTTGARTEAF
TRBJ1-5 TRBV28 many ATGPPLNPQH
TRBJ2-7 TRBV29-1 - SVGTDVEQY
TRBJ2-7 TRBV7-9 many ASSAYSEQY
TRBJ2-1 TRBV18 many ASSPTSGRINEQF
TRBJ2-1 TRBV29-1 - SVPSYNEQF
TRBJ2-1 TRBV4-1 - ASSQEGNEQF
TRBJ2-1 TRBV11-2 - ASSQSTGSYNEQF
TRBJ1-5 TRBV4-1 few ASSRLHEGDQPQH
TRBJ1-1 TRBV6-1 few ASSDRGRMNTEAF
TRBJ2-1 TRBV7-2 few ASSLSVSGSGEQF
TRBJ2-5 TRBV9 once ASSQPGQQETQY
TRBJ1-2 TRBV6-1 many ASSGQLYGYT
TRBJ2-4 TRBV7-8 - ASSSDGRTGSIQY
TRBJ2-1 TRBV7-9 few ASSLPRGGRAPSYNEQF
TRBJ2-7 TRBV10-3 few AISESNSRGMRYEQY